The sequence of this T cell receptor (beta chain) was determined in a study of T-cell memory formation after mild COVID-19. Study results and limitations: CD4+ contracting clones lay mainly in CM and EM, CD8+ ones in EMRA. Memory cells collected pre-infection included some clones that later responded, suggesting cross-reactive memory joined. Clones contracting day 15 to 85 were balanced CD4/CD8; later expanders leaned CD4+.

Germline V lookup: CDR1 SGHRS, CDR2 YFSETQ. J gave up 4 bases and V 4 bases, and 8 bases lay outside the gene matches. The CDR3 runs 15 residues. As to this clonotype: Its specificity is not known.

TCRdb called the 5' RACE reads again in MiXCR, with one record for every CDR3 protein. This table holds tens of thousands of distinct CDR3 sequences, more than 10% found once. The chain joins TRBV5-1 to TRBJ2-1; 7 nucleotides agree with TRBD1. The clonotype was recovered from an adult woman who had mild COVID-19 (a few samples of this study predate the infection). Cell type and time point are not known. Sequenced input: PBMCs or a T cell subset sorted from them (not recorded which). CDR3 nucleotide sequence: TGCGCCAGCAGCCCGGGACAGAACCCGTACAATGAGCAGTTCTTC. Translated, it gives CASSPGQNPYNEQFF.